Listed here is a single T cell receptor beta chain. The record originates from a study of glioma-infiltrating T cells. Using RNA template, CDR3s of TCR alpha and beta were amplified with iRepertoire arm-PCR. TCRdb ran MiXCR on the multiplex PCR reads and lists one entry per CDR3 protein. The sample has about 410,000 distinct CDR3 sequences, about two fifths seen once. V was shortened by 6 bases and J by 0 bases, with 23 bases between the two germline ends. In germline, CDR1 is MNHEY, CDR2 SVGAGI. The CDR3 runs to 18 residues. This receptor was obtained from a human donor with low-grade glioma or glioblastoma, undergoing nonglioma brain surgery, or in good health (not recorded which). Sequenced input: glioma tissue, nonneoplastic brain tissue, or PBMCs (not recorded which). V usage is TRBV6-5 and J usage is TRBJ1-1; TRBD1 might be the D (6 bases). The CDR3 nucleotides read TGTGCCAGCAGCTACCCCCGGACAGCGCGGGGGGTGAACACTGAAGCTTTCTTT. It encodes CASSYPRTARGVNTEAFF.